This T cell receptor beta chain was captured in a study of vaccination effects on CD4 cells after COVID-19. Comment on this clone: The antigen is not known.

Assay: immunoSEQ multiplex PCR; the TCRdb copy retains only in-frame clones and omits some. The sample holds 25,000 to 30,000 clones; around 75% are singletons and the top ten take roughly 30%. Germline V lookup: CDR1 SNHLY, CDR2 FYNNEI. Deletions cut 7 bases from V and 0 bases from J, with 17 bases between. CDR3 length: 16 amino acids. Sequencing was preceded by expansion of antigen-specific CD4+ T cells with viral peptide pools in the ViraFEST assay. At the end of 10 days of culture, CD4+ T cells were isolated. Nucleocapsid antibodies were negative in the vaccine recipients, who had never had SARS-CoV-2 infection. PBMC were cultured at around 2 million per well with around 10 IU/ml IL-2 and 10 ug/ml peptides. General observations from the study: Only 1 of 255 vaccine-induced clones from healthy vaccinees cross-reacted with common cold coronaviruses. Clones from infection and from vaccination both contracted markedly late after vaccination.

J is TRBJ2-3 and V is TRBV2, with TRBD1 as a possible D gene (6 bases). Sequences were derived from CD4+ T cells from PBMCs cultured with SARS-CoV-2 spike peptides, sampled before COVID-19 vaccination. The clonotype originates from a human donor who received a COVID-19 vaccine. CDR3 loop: CASTGGVGLSTDTQYF. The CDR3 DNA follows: TGTGCCAGCACTGGGGGCGTTGGTCTCAGCACAGATACGCAGTATTTT.